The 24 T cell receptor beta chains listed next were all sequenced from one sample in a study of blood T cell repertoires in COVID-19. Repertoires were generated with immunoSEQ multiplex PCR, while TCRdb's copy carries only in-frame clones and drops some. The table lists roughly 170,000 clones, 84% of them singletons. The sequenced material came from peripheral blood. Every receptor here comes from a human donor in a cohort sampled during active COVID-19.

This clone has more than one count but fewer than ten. The CDR3: CASSPEQESPLHF. In nucleotides, the CDR3 is TGTGCCAGCTCACCAGAACAGGAATCACCCCTCCACTTT. The rearrangement joins TRBV18 to TRBJ1-6, with a tentative D call TRBD1 (5 bases). CDR1 KGHSH and CDR2 LQKENI come from the germline V gene. CDR3 length: 13 amino acids. V dropped 2 bases and J dropped 10 bases, with 9 bases sitting between them.

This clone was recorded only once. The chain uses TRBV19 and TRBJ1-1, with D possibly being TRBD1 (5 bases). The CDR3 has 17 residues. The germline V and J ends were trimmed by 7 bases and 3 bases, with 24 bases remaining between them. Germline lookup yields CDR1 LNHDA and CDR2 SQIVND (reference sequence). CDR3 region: CASTAPWGGKSDTEAFF. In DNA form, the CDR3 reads TGTGCCAGTACCGCACCTTGGGGGGGAAAGAGCGACACTGAAGCTTTCTTT.

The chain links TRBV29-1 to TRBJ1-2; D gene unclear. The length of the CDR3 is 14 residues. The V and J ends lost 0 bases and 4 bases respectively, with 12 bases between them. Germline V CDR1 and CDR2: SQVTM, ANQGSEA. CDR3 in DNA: TGCAGCGTTGAAGATCGCACAGACCCCTATGGCTACACCTTC. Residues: CSVEDRTDPYGYTF. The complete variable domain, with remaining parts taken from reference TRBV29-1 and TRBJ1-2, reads SAVISQKPSRDICQRGTSLTIQCQVDSQVTMMFWYRQQPGQSLTLIATANQGSEATYESGFVIDKFPISRPNLTFSTLTVSNMSPEDSSIYLCSVEDRTDPYGYTFGSGTRLTVV.

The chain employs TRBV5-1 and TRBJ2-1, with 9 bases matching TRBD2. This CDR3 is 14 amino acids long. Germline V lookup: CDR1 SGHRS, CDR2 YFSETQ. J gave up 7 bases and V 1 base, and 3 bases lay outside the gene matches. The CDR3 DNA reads TGCGCCAGCAGCTTGACGCGGGGGGGAAATGAGCAGTTCTTC. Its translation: CASSLTRGGNEQFF.

The CDR3 coding sequence is TGTGCCAGCAGCGTAGCCCCCCCCGGACAGGAGAAATACAATGAGCAGTTCTTC. It is translated as CASSVAPPGQEKYNEQFF. This chain joins TRBV9 and TRBJ2-1; 7 positions match TRBD1. The CDR3 runs to 18 residues. J was trimmed by 4 bases and V by 0 bases; bases with no gene match: 13. Germline values: CDR1 SGDLS, CDR2 YYNGEE. The full variable domain, rest sourced from reference TRBV9 and TRBJ2-1, is DSGVTQTPKHLITATGQRVTLRCSPRSGDLSVYWYQQSLDQGLQFLIQYYNGEERAKGNILERFSAQQFPDLHSELNLSSLELGDSALYFCASSVAPPGQEKYNEQFFGPGTRLTVL.

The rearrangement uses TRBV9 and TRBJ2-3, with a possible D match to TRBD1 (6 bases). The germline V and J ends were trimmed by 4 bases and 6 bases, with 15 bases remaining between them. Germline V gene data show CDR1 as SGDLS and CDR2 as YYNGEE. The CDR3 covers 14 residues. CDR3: CASSPTQGSDTQYF. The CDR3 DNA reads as TGTGCCAGCAGCCCTACACAGGGCTCGGATACGCAGTATTTT.

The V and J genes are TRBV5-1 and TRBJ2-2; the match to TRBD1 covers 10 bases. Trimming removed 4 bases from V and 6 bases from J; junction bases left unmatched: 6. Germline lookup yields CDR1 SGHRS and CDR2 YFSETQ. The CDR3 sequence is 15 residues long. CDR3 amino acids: CASSLRTGGPGELFF. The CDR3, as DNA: TGCGCCAGCAGCCTTAGGACAGGGGGACCCGGGGAGCTGTTTTTT. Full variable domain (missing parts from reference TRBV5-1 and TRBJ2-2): KAGVTQTPRYLIKTRGQQVTLSCSPISGHRSVSWYQQTPGQGLQFLFEYFSETQRNKGNFPGRFSGRQFSNSRSEMNVSTLELGDSALYLCASSLRTGGPGELFFGEGSRLTVL.

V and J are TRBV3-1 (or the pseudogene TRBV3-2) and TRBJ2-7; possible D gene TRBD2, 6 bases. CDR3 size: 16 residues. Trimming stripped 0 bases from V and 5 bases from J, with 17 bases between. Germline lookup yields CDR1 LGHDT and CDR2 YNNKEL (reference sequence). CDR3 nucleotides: TGTGCCAGCAGCCAAGATGTCCGGCGGGGATTTGACGAGCAGTACTTC. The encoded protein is CASSQDVRRGFDEQYF.

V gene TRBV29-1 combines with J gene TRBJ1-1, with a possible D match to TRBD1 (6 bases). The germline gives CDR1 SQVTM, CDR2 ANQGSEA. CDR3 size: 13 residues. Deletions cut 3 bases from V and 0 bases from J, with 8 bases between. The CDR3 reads CSVDRGLNTEAFF. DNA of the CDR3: TGCAGCGTTGACAGGGGACTGAACACTGAAGCTTTCTTT.

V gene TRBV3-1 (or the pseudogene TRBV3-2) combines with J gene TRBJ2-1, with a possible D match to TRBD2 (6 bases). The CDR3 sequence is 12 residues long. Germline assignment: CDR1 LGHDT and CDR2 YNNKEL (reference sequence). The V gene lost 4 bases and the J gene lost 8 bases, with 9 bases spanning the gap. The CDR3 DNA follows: TGTGCCAGCAGCCGACTAGTTCATGAGCAGTTCTTC. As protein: CASSRLVHEQFF.

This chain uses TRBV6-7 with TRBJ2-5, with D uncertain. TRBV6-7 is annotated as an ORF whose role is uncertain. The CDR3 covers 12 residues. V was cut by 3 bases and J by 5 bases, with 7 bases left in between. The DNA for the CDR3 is TGTGCCAGCAGTTATCTGCGGGAGACCCAGTACTTC. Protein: CASSYLRETQYF.

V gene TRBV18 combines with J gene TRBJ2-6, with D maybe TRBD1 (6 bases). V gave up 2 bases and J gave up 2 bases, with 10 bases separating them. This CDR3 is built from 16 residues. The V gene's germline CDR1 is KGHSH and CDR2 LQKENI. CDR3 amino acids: CASSPGGGAGANVLTF. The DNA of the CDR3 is TGTGCCAGCTCACCAGGGGGCGGAGCTGGGGCCAACGTCCTGACTTTC.

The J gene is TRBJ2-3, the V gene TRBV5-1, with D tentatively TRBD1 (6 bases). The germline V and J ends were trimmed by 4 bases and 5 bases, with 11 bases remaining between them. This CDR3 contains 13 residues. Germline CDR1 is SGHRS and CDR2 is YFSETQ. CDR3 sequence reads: CASSPGQRDTQYF. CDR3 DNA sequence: TGCGCCAGCAGCCCGGGACAACGAGATACGCAGTATTTT.

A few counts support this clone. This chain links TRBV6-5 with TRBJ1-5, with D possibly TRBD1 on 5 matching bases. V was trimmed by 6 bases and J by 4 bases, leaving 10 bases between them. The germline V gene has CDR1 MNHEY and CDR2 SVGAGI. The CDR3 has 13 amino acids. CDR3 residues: CASSSTVNQPQHF. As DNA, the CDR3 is TGTGCCAGCAGCTCGACAGTTAATCAGCCCCAGCATTTT.

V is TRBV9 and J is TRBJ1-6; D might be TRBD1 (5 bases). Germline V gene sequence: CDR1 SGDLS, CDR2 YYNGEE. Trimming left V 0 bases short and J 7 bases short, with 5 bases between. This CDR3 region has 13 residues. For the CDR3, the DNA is TGTGCCAGCAGCGTAGCAGGGAATTCACCCCTCCACTTT. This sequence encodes CASSVAGNSPLHF.

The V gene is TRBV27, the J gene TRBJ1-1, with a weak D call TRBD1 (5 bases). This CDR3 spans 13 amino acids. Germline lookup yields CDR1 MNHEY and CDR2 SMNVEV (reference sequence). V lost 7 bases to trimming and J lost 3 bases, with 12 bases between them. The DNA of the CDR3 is TGTGCCAGCACCGGGAGGGGATACACTGAAGCTTTCTTT. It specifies CASTGRGYTEAFF.

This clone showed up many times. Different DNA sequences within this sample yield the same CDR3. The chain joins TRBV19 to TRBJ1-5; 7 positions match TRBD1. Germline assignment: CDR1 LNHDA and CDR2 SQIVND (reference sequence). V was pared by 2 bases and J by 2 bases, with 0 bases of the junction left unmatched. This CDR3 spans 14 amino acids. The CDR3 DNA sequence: TGTGCCAGTAGTATAACAGGGGGCAATCAGCCCCAGCATTTT. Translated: CASSITGGNQPQHF.

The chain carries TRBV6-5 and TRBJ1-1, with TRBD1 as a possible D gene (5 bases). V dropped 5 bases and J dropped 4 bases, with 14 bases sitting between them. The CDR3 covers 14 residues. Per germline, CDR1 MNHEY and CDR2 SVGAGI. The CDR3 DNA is TGTGCCAGCAGTCACGGGGGAAGGATCACTGAAGCTTTCTTT. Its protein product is CASSHGGRITEAFF.

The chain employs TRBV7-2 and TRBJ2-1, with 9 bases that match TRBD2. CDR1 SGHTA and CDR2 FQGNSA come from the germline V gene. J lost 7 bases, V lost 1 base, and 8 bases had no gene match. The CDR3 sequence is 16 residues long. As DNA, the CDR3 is TGTGCCAGCAGCTTAGATAGGCGGGGGGGCAGAAATGAGCAGTTCTTC. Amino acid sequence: CASSLDRRGGRNEQFF.

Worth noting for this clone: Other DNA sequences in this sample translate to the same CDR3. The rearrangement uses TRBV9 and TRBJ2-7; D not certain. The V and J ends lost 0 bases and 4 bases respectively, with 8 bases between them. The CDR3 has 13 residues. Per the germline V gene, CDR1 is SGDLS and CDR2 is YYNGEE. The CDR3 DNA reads TGTGCCAGCAGCGTAGATGGGCTTTACGAGCAGTACTTC. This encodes CASSVDGLYEQYF.

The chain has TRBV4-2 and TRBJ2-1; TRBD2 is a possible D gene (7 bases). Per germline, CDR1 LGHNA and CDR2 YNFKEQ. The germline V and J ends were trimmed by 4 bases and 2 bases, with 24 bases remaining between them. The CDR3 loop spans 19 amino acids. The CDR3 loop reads CASSLLPFGGGRPYNEQFF. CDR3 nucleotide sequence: TGTGCCAGCAGCCTCCTCCCGTTTGGCGGGGGCAGACCCTACAATGAGCAGTTCTTC.

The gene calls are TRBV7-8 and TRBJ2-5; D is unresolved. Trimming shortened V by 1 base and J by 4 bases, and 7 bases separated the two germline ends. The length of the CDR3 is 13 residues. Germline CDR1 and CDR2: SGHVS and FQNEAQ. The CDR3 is CASSLVPGETQYF. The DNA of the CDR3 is TGTGCCAGCAGCTTAGTGCCGGGAGAGACCCAGTACTTC.

In nucleotides, the CDR3 is TGTGCCAGCAGCTTATCTGGGGCCACTGAAGCTTTCTTT. It is translated as CASSLSGATEAFF. J is TRBJ1-1 and V is TRBV11-2; TRBD1 is a possible D gene (5 bases). The germline V gene encodes CDR1 SGHAT and CDR2 FQNNGV. V lost 2 bases and J 4 bases, leaving 8 bases between the germline ends. This CDR3 spans 13 amino acids.

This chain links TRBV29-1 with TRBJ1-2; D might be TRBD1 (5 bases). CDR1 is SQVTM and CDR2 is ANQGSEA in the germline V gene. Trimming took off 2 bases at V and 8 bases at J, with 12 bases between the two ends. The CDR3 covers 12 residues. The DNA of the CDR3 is TGCAGCGTTGAAAGGGCAGGGAAAGGCTACACCTTC. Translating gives CSVERAGKGYTF.